Below, 19 T cell receptor beta chains from the same sample are listed, as sequenced in a study of T cell repertoires in cytomegalovirus infection (dated by TCRdb to about 2019). The sequencing machine was an Illumina HiSeq 1500. Clones were called with MiXCR by TCRdb after fastp trimmed the public reads at Q25, and only in-frame beta chains were retained. Rows with one shared CDR3 protein collapse into an entry with the most common genes and DNA. The sample table contains approximately 500,000 distinct CDR3 sequences; only one count was recorded for about 25% of them. Jointly, the top ten make up less than 15% of the sample. The sequenced sample consisted of PBMCs. The receptor set was obtained from a human donor in good health (CMV status not recorded). Some clones in this sample may be carry-over from other donors' samples.

V usage is TRBV6-5 and J usage is TRBJ2-5; 11 bases match TRBD2. This CDR3 has 16 amino acids. The junction had 9 bases not matched to a gene; V was cut back by 4 bases and J by 5 bases. Germline CDR1 reads MNHEY; CDR2 reads SVGAGI. This chain's CDR3 is CASSSGLTSGIETQYF. CDR3 coding DNA: TGTGCCAGCAGTTCCGGCCTGACTAGCGGGATTGAGACCCAGTACTTC.

This clonotype was observed a handful of times. The V and J genes are TRBV4-1 and TRBJ2-2, with no clear D. The ends were cut back, 4 bases at V and 4 bases at J, with 10 bases in the middle. This CDR3 is 14 amino acids long. Germline V gives CDR1 MGHRA, CDR2 YSYEKL. Here the CDR3 reads CASSPKYSTGELFF. CDR3 DNA sequence: TGCGCCAGCAGCCCAAAATATAGCACCGGGGAGCTGTTTTTT.

This clonotype was observed a few times. The chain joins TRBV9 to TRBJ2-3; D gene ambiguous. Germline lookup yields CDR1 SGDLS and CDR2 YYNGEE. The CDR3 is 14 residues long. The ends were cut back, 3 bases at V and 4 bases at J, with 12 bases in the middle. The CDR3, as DNA: TGTGCCAGCAGCGGAGAGGTGTTCGCAGATACGCAGTATTTT. It encodes CASSGEVFADTQYF.

This clonotype was seen more than once but under ten times. One end of the junction is discordant with germline, which a read error may explain. This chain connects TRBV2 to TRBJ1-5; a weak D match, TRBD1 (5 bases). Germline assignment: CDR1 SNHLY and CDR2 FYNNEI. The CDR3 is made up of 11 amino acids. The chain's CDR3 is CASWDVQSQHF. CDR3 in DNA: TGTGCCAGCTGGGACGTTCAGTCCCAGCATTTT.

CDR3 coding DNA: TGTGCCAGCAGCAGTCATGAGGGTGAAGCTTTCTTT. Translating gives CASSSHEGEAFF. The V and J genes are TRBV7-4 and TRBJ1-1; D is ambiguous. This CDR3 contains 12 residues. V was cut by 5 bases and J by 7 bases, with 11 bases left in between. CDR1 is SGHVT and CDR2 is SQSDAQ in the germline V gene.

This clonotype appeared a few times. The chain has TRBV6-5 and TRBJ1-2, with 7 bases aligning to TRBD1. The CDR3 extends over 15 amino acids. Germline values: CDR1 MNHEY, CDR2 SVGAGI. The ends lost 4 bases at V and 3 bases at J; junction bases unmatched: 8. CDR3 sequence: CASSSGDSQDYGYTF. As DNA, the CDR3 is TGTGCCAGCAGTTCCGGGGACAGCCAGGACTATGGCTACACCTTC.

In this sample, this clonotype turned up many times. The chain links TRBV19 to TRBJ1-1, with TRBD1 as a possible D gene (5 bases). CDR1 is LNHDA, CDR2 SQIVND, per germline (reference sequence). The CDR3 has 12 residues. V was shortened by 5 bases and J by 9 bases, with 13 bases between the two germline ends. CDR3 protein: CASSVIRGKAFF. The DNA for the CDR3 is TGTGCCAGTAGTGTTATAAGGGGCAAAGCTTTCTTT.

The genes are TRBV7-2 and TRBJ2-2; a weak D match, TRBD1 (5 bases). V shed 4 bases and J shed 6 bases, with 12 bases lying between them. Germline lookup yields CDR1 SGHTA and CDR2 FQGNSA. This CDR3 has 14 residues. CDR3 region: CASSYNSGSGELFF. The CDR3 bases are TGTGCCAGCAGCTATAATTCAGGGTCCGGGGAGCTGTTTTTT.

In this sample, this clonotype turned up once. The CDR3 region is CASSFRAGGPDTQYF. In nucleotides, the CDR3 is TGTGCCAGCAGTTTCCGAGCGGGAGGACCAGATACGCAGTATTTT. The chain combines TRBV27 with TRBJ2-3; 9 bases line up with TRBD2. V dropped 3 bases and J dropped 4; count of bases not matched to a gene: 5. The germline V gene has CDR1 MNHEY and CDR2 SMNVEV (reference sequence). This CDR3 spans 15 amino acids.

Only a few counts were recorded for this clonotype. J is TRBJ1-1 and V is TRBV7-9, with D unclear. Trimming removed 1 base at V and 6 bases at J, with 12 bases between. This CDR3 contains 14 residues. CDR1 is SEHNR, CDR2 FQNEAQ, per germline (reference sequence). CDR3 DNA: TGTGCCAGCAGCTTAGGGCCGAAGGCGGCTGAAGCTTTCTTT. Protein: CASSLGPKAAEAFF.

This chain uses TRBV20-1 with TRBJ2-2; TRBD2 matches at 8 bases. The CDR3 runs 14 residues. From germline, CDR1 is DFQATT and CDR2 SNEGSKA (reference sequence). Trimming cost V 6 bases and J 5 bases; bases outside gene matches: 8. The CDR3 DNA reads as TGCAGTGCCTCTACCCTAGCGGGTACCGGGGAGCTGTTTTTT. As protein: CSASTLAGTGELFF.

This clonotype has just a few counts. J is TRBJ2-5 and V is TRBV10-3; TRBD1 matches 11 bases. Germline loops: CDR1 ENHRY, CDR2 SYGVKD. V gave up 2 bases and J gave up 5 bases; unmatched junction bases: 4. The CDR3 is made up of 15 amino acids. CDR3: CAISEPGQGVETQYF. CDR3 sequence (DNA): TGTGCCATCAGTGAGCCGGGACAGGGGGTGGAGACCCAGTACTTC.

The rearrangement joins TRBV7-9 to TRBJ2-1, with D perhaps assigned TRBD1 or TRBD2 (5 bases each). V was shortened by 5 bases and J by 13 bases, with 12 bases between the two germline ends. Germline lookup yields CDR1 SEHNR and CDR2 FQNEAQ (reference sequence). The CDR3 runs to 11 residues. The CDR3 sequence is CASSPPGPQFF. CDR3 DNA: TGTGCCAGCAGCCCACCGGGACCTCAGTTCTTC.

The chain links TRBV7-3 to TRBJ2-1; TRBD2 matches 7 bases. Per the germline V gene, CDR1 is SGHTA and CDR2 is FQGTGA. Germline trimming cut 3 bases from V and 2 bases from J; bases unmatched to any gene: 4. This CDR3 contains 15 residues. CDR3 sequence reads: CASSFREAPYNEQFF. As DNA, the CDR3 is TGTGCCAGCAGCTTCCGGGAGGCCCCCTACAATGAGCAGTTCTTC.

The J gene is TRBJ2-7, the V gene TRBV7-9; 8 nucleotides align to TRBD2. Germline-derived CDR1 and CDR2 are SEHNR and FQNEAQ (reference sequence). The CDR3 runs 16 residues. With V trimmed by 1 base and J by 5 bases, 10 bases remained unmatched. Written as DNA, the CDR3 is TGTGCCAGCAGCTTAGAACGGCGGGGGGAAACGGACGAGCAGTACGTC. This translates into CASSLERRGETDEQYV.

This chain links TRBV7-2 with TRBJ2-3; unclear D gene. The CDR3 totals 13 residues. Trimming stripped 1 base from V and 14 bases from J, with 16 bases between. Per the germline V gene, CDR1 is SGHTA and CDR2 is FQGNSA. This CDR3 reads CASSLEAPRPRYF. The CDR3 DNA is TGTGCCAGCAGCTTAGAAGCGCCTCGACCTCGGTATTTT. Drawing the rest from reference TRBV7-2 and TRBJ2-3, the complete variable domain is GAGVSQSPSNKVTEKGKDVELRCDPISGHTALYWYRQSLGQGLEFLIYFQGNSAPDKSGLPSDRFSAERTGGSVSTLTIQRTQQEDSAVYLCASSLEAPRPRYFGPGTRLTVL.

The chain combines TRBV10-3 with TRBJ2-7; 10 positions agree with TRBD2. Germline CDR1 ENHRY, CDR2 SYGVKD. V trimming: 2 bases; J trimming: 4 bases; junction bases outside the gene matches: 2. This CDR3 comprises 14 residues. In DNA, the CDR3 is TGTGCCATCAGTGAGATAGCGGGAGGATACGAGCAGTACGTC. Translation: CAISEIAGGYEQYV.

V and J are TRBV7-6 and TRBJ1-2; 7 nucleotides match TRBD1. The CDR3 extends over 13 amino acids. Germline V CDR1 and CDR2: SGHVS, FNYEAQ. J was trimmed by 5 bases and V by 4 bases; bases with no gene match: 4. CDR3 amino acids: CASSWLTGYGYTF. The CDR3 DNA follows: TGTGCCAGCAGCTGGTTGACAGGGTATGGCTACACCTTC.

This clonotype was observed a few times. The chain has TRBV11-2 and TRBJ1-1; no firm D call. Germline V CDR1 and CDR2: SGHAT, FQNNGV. The CDR3 runs 13 residues. Between the trimmed V and J ends, which lost 3 bases and 1 base, there was a span of 6 bases. CDR3 amino acids: CASSFRPNTEAFF. Here the CDR3 DNA reads TGTGCCAGCAGCTTCCGACCGAACACTGAAGCTTTCTTT.